This T cell receptor (beta chain) was recovered during a study of control samples from healthy donors and cancer patients. Germline V gene lookup returns CDR1 SGHRS and CDR2 YFSETQ. The CDR3 sequence is 12 residues long. V was clipped by 1 base and J by 8 bases, with 9 bases between them. Sequenced by immunoSEQ multiplex PCR; TCRdb stores in-frame clones only, minus some. The table lists 200,000 to 250,000 clones, 85% to 95% of them singletons. V is TRBV5-1 and J is TRBJ1-1, with D maybe TRBD1 (6 bases). The TCR sequence derives from a man between 50 and 59 years old in good health. The source material was blood. The CDR3: CASSLTTGEAFF. The CDR3 DNA reads TGCGCCAGCAGCTTGACTACAGGGGAAGCTTTCTTT.